This TCR beta chain is drawn from a study of molecular identifiers for immune sequencing clone quantification. In TCRdb, the PCR reads were re-called with MiXCR into one record per CDR3 protein. The data contain over 65,000 distinct CDR3 sequences, around 25% of them singletons. Between roughly 19,000 and 1,000,000 sorted cells, with 10%, 30% or 50% RNA, yielded naive CD8 libraries. Comments on this clonotype: As yet, its antigen is unknown.

General study points: Sizes of clones that are highly expanded could be underestimated (if identical TCR molecules share a barcode). Effector cells had over 97% of their molecules in clones above 20 RNA copies, while naive cells had under 1%. In a background of roughly 970,000 naive cells, spiked Jurkat TCR RNA from one cell was reportedly detectable.

The TCR originated in a human donor in good health. Some libraries in this study had Jurkat cell RNA spiked in. Sequencing was done on a sample of naive CD8+ T cells from blood, with Jurkat cell RNA spiked in. Subset specified: FACS-sorted CD8+CD4-CCR7+CD45RA+ naive T cells.

The CDR3 nucleotides are TGTGCCAGCAGTGATTTTTACTCCGGGACAGAACCCTACGAGCAGTACTTC. Encoded protein: CASSDFYSGTEPYEQYF. The V gene is TRBV25-1, the J gene TRBJ2-7, with 7 bases that match TRBD1. The CDR3 has 17 amino acids. Germline CDR1 is MGHDK and CDR2 is SYGVNS. Trimming cost V 3 bases and J 2 bases; bases outside gene matches: 13.